Shown below are 23 T cell receptor beta chains from a single sample sequenced in a study of T cells in Graves' hyperthyroidism and ophthalmopathy. RNA transcripts provided the source from which TCR beta CDR3 regions were amplified. TCR CDR3 underwent first-round RT-PCR with the HTBI primer set. TCRdb recomputed calls from the multiplex PCR reads with MiXCR, one row per CDR3 protein. The sample lists 500,000 to 800,000 distinct CDR3 sequences; 14% were seen once. The sequencing sample was made of blood. These receptors came from a woman aged 45-60 years with Graves' ophthalmopathy.

This clonotype has only a few counts. V usage is TRBV18 and J usage is TRBJ2-1; unclear D gene. Trimming removed 3 bases from V and 13 bases from J, with 13 bases in between. Germline CDR1 and CDR2: KGHSH and LQKENI. This CDR3 contains 12 residues. As DNA, the CDR3 is TGTGCCAGCTCACCTACGGACCTGGCCCAGTTCTTC. This translates into CASSPTDLAQFF.

This clonotype has just a few counts. The V and J genes are TRBV28 and TRBJ1-1; D remains ambiguous. The CDR3 length is 11 residues. Looked up from germline, CDR1 is MDHEN and CDR2 is SYDVKM. V was clipped by 8 bases and J by 3 bases, with 7 bases between them. Written as DNA, the CDR3 is TGTGCCAGCGTCGGGTACACTGAAGCTTTCTTT. Its protein is CASVGYTEAFF.

This CDR3 reads CSARTDRGTEAFF. CDR3 DNA: TGCAGTGCTAGAACGGACAGGGGTACTGAAGCTTTCTTT. The chain carries TRBV20-1 and TRBJ1-1; 9 bases line up with TRBD1. The V and J ends lost 2 bases and 5 bases, in that order; junction bases with no gene match: 3. There are 13 residues in the CDR3. Germline loops: CDR1 DFQATT, CDR2 SNEGSKA (reference sequence).

The chain uses TRBV27 and TRBJ2-6, with D hard to call. The V gene's germline CDR1 is MNHEY and CDR2 SMNVEV (reference sequence). This CDR3 is built from 17 residues. Trimming took 6 bases from V and 4 from J, leaving 19 bases between them. The CDR3 DNA reads as TGTGCCAGCAGACTTCGTTCGGTCCTGCAGGGGGCCAACGTCCTGACTTTC. It codes for CASRLRSVLQGANVLTF.

This clonotype was counted at least ten times. The CDR3 loop reads CASRDNYYGYTF. The CDR3 DNA sequence: TGTGCCAGCAGGGACAATTACTATGGCTACACCTTC. This rearrangement joins TRBV28 to TRBJ1-2, with a possible D match to TRBD1 (5 bases). This CDR3 comprises 12 residues. V was clipped by 6 bases and J by 3 bases, with 8 bases between them. The germline V gene has CDR1 MDHEN and CDR2 SYDVKM.

This clonotype turned up a few times. The gene calls are TRBV7-2 and TRBJ1-6, with D maybe TRBD1 (5 bases). Trimming left V 6 bases short and J 6 bases short, with 15 bases between. The germline V gene encodes CDR1 SGHTA and CDR2 FQGNSA. The CDR3 loop spans 15 amino acids. The CDR3 DNA reads as TGTGCCAGCAGTTCCGCAAGGGGTTCTAATTCACCCCTCCACTTT. Protein: CASSSARGSNSPLHF. Based on the CDR3 plus reference TRBV7-2 and TRBJ1-6, the full variable domain is GAGVSQSPSNKVTEKGKDVELRCDPISGHTALYWYRQSLGQGLEFLIYFQGNSAPDKSGLPSDRFSAERTGGSVSTLTIQRTQQEDSAVYLCASSSARGSNSPLHFGNGTRLTVT.

Many counts were recorded for this clonotype. The V call is TRBV2, the J call TRBJ1-4; D is unresolved. Germline CDR1 reads SNHLY; CDR2 reads FYNNEI. The CDR3 extends over 11 amino acids. The V end lost 4 bases, the J end lost 8 bases, and 5 bases lay between the germline ends. CDR3 nucleotide sequence: TGTGCCAGCAGTGCTCTAGAAAAACTGTTTTTT. The encoded protein is CASSALEKLFF.

This clonotype was counted only a few times. This chain uses TRBV12-3 or TRBV12-4 with TRBJ1-1; D remains ambiguous. This CDR3 region has 13 residues. The V and J ends lost 6 bases and 0 bases respectively, with 8 bases between them. This CDR3 reads CASRWEMNTEAFF. In DNA, the CDR3 is TGTGCCAGCAGGTGGGAAATGAACACTGAAGCTTTCTTT.

This clonotype appeared many times. J is TRBJ1-2 and V is TRBV27, with D hard to call. Germline lookup yields CDR1 MNHEY and CDR2 SMNVEV (reference sequence). V shed 1 base and J shed 3 bases, with 12 bases lying between them. CDR3 length equals 15 residues. As DNA, the CDR3 is TGTGCCAGCAGTTTATTAGGCAGTCAGGACTATGGCTACACCTTC. Its protein product is CASSLLGSQDYGYTF.

The V and J genes are TRBV20-1 and TRBJ2-7, with 7 bases fitting TRBD1. Germline trimming cut 4 bases from V and 4 bases from J; bases unmatched to any gene: 10. Germline V CDR1 and CDR2: DFQATT, SNEGSKA (reference sequence). The CDR3 contains 14 residues. CDR3 nucleotide sequence: TGCAGTGCTAACCGGGACAGAATGGGTTACGAGCAGTACTTC. Translating it yields CSANRDRMGYEQYF.

The V gene is TRBV28, the J gene TRBJ2-1; 12 positions match TRBD2. There are 17 residues in the CDR3. Germline lookup yields CDR1 MDHEN and CDR2 SYDVKM. V was pared by 5 bases and J by 7 bases, with 12 bases of the junction left unmatched. CDR3 amino acids: CASSPPPSGRAENEQFF. CDR3 DNA sequence: TGTGCCAGCAGTCCACCACCTAGCGGGAGGGCCGAAAATGAGCAGTTCTTC.

This clonotype turned up a few times. The chain couples TRBV19 to TRBJ1-2, with D possibly being TRBD1 (5 bases). Trimming took off 1 base at V and 8 bases at J, with 11 bases between the two ends. CDR1 and CDR2 (germline): LNHDA, SQIVND (reference sequence). The CDR3 loop spans 13 amino acids. The CDR3 loop is CASSIVGGFGYTF. Written as DNA, the CDR3 is TGTGCCAGTAGTATAGTGGGGGGGTTCGGCTACACCTTC.

This clonotype was observed at least ten times. This rearrangement joins TRBV7-2 to TRBJ2-3; 10 bases agree with TRBD2. Germline values: CDR1 SGHTA, CDR2 FQGNSA. V trimming: 1 base; J trimming: 5 bases; junction bases outside the gene matches: 9. CDR3 length equals 17 residues. The CDR3 DNA is TGTGCCAGCAGCTTAGATGGGACTAGCGTTTATGTAGATACGCAGTATTTT. Translating it yields CASSLDGTSVYVDTQYF.

This clonotype has at least ten counts. V usage is TRBV28 and J usage is TRBJ2-7; 8 nucleotides match TRBD2. The junction had 7 bases not matched to a gene; V was cut back by 3 bases and J by 3 bases. The CDR3 has 15 amino acids. The germline gives CDR1 MDHEN, CDR2 SYDVKM. CDR3 DNA sequence: TGTGCCAGCAGTTTGTCCGGGACTAGGCTCTACGAGCAGTACTTC. Amino acid sequence: CASSLSGTRLYEQYF.

About this clonotype: An end of the junction differs from the germline gene, which may be a read error. J is TRBJ2-4 and V is TRBV18; D perhaps matches TRBD2 (6 bases). The CDR3 is made up of 16 amino acids. Germline-derived CDR1 and CDR2 are KGHSH and LQKENI. In nucleotides, the CDR3 is TGTGCCAGCTCACCCTTCGGGCTGGAGGGCCAGTACATTCAGCACTTC. It translates to CASSPFGLEGQYIQHF.

This clonotype has ten or more counts. The chain uses TRBV28 and TRBJ1-5, with 7 positions matching TRBD1. Germline assignment: CDR1 MDHEN and CDR2 SYDVKM. Trimming took 8 bases from V and 4 from J; bases not matched to a gene: 5. The CDR3 sequence is 13 residues long. CDR3 in DNA: TGTGCCAGCGGGGACAGCCTAAATCAGCCCCAGCATTTT. This sequence encodes CASGDSLNQPQHF. The full variable domain, its missing parts supplied by reference TRBV28 and TRBJ1-5, is DVKVTQSSRYLVKRTGEKVFLECVQDMDHENMFWYRQDPGLGLRLIYFSYDVKMKEKGDIPEGYSVSREKKERFSLILESASTNQTSMYLCASGDSLNQPQHFGDGTRLSIL.

This clonotype has a handful of counts. This chain connects TRBV7-9 to TRBJ2-1; no definite D call. V was trimmed by 5 bases and J by 0 bases, leaving 11 bases between them. CDR1 SEHNR and CDR2 FQNEAQ come from the germline V gene (reference sequence). This CDR3 has 15 residues. The CDR3 DNA follows: TGTGCCAGCAGCCCCGCCCTCCTCTCCTACAATGAGCAGTTCTTC. Residues: CASSPALLSYNEQFF.

This clonotype was seen only a few times. The gene calls are TRBV5-1 and TRBJ2-3; TRBD2 matches at 7 bases. Per germline, CDR1 SGHRS and CDR2 YFSETQ. V trimming: 4 bases; J trimming: 6 bases; junction bases outside the gene matches: 8. This CDR3 has 14 amino acids. CDR3 sequence: CASSRGVIPDTQYF. The CDR3 DNA is TGCGCCAGCAGCCGGGGGGTGATCCCGGATACGCAGTATTTT.

This clonotype has just a few counts. This may come from a read error, since a much larger clone is one base off. The genes are TRBV7-2 and TRBJ2-1, with 7 bases identical to TRBD2. The CDR3 covers 15 residues. Losses at the gene ends were 6 bases for V and 8 bases for J; bases not matched to a gene: 13. Germline CDR1 reads SGHTA; CDR2 reads FQGNSA. The CDR3 sequence: CASRELGLVSDEQFF. In DNA form, the CDR3 reads TGTGCCAGCAGGGAGCTAGGACTAGTCAGCGATGAGCAGTTCTTC.

The chain joins TRBV20-1 to TRBJ2-1, with D possibly TRBD1 on 6 matching bases. The CDR3 loop spans 15 amino acids. Germline-derived CDR1 and CDR2 are DFQATT and SNEGSKA (reference sequence). V was trimmed by 2 bases and J by 0 bases, leaving 11 bases between them. The CDR3 loop reads CSARKGQSSYNEQFF. The CDR3, as DNA: TGCAGTGCTAGAAAAGGACAGAGCTCCTACAATGAGCAGTTCTTC.

This chain links TRBV30 with TRBJ2-2; D might be TRBD1 (5 bases). V gave up 2 bases and J gave up 3 bases, with 10 bases separating them. Looked up from germline, CDR1 is GTSNPN and CDR2 is SVGIG (reference sequence). The CDR3 is made up of 14 amino acids. This chain's CDR3 is CAWSFSGHTGELFF. The CDR3 DNA reads TGTGCCTGGAGTTTTTCAGGGCACACCGGGGAGCTGTTTTTT. The whole variable domain, remainder taken from reference TRBV30 and TRBJ2-2, is SQTIHQWPATLVQPVGSPLSLECTVEGTSNPNLYWYRQAAGRGLQLLFYSVGIGQISSEVPQNLSASRPQDRQFILSSKKLLLSDSGFYLCAWSFSGHTGELFFGEGSRLTVL.

This clonotype has at least ten counts. The chain carries TRBV10-3 and TRBJ1-1; the match to TRBD1 covers 7 bases. The CDR3 is made up of 15 amino acids. Germline values: CDR1 ENHRY, CDR2 SYGVKD. Losses at the gene ends were 3 bases for V and 3 bases for J; bases not matched to a gene: 7. The CDR3 loop reads CAISDRQGGDTEAFF. As DNA, the CDR3 is TGTGCCATCAGTGACCGACAGGGTGGGGACACTGAAGCTTTCTTT.

This clonotype was detected a few times. The rearrangement links TRBV20-1 to TRBJ2-2, with D possibly matching TRBD1 (6 bases). V was cut by 0 bases and J by 3 bases, with 14 bases left in between. This CDR3 region has 16 residues. Germline V gene data show CDR1 as DFQATT and CDR2 as SNEGSKA (reference sequence). CDR3 sequence (DNA): TGCAGTGCTAGAGATCGCGGCAGGGGCTACACCGGGGAGCTGTTTTTT. Its translation is CSARDRGRGYTGELFF.